The text below deals with one TCR beta chain. These data come from a study of blood T cell repertoires in COVID-19. As for the study in general: Researchers got acute and convalescent COVID-19 samples from the United States, Italy and Spain.

CDR3 length equals 14 residues. Germline CDR1 reads SGHRS; CDR2 reads YFSETQ. Trimming stripped 5 bases from V and 3 bases from J, with 15 bases between. Living in 24 US areas, the participants were between roughly 18 and 89 years of age. For recovered donors of Cohort 3, there were two negative PCRs, clearance, or symptom resolution. Clones were sequenced by immunoSEQ multiplex PCR, and TCRdb holds only the in-frame ones, with some missing. The sample records about 300,000 clones, around nine tenths being singletons. This sequence joins TRBV5-1 and TRBJ2-7, with D hard to call. The sample taken for sequencing was PBMCs or T cells enriched from blood (not recorded which). The receptor comes from a man aged 55 to 69 who had recovered from COVID-19. CDR3 loop: CASSYSRTNYEQYF. The CDR3 coding sequence is TGCGCCAGCAGTTACAGCAGAACAAACTACGAGCAGTACTTC.